The entry below gives a single T cell receptor (beta chain) sequence along with its context. The sample comes from a study of T cell repertoires in aging, cancer and after chemotherapy. TRB rearrangements spanning V, D and J were amplified using mixed TRB-A/B primers. Each CDR3 protein is one row after TCRdb ran MiXCR on the multiplex PCR reads. This table has 2,600 or so distinct CDR3 sequences, over 50% appearing once. Amplification of TCR beta used genomic DNA extracted from peripheral blood. V was cut by 6 bases and J by 2 bases, with 22 bases left in between. CDR1 is MNHNS, CDR2 SASEGT, per germline. CDR3 length equals 17 residues.

Input material: blood. This TCR was recovered from a human donor with a solid tumor. The chain has TRBV6-1 and TRBJ1-2; D perhaps matches TRBD1 (6 bases). The CDR3 bases are TGTGCCAGCAGACACTTGGGGGGGCGACAACCAAACTATGGCTACACCTTC. Protein product: CASRHLGGRQPNYGYTF.